These 23 T cell receptor beta chains originate from one sample sequenced in a study of CD8+ T cells in alopecia areata. Sequencing relied on a cDNA template that was reverse transcribed from extracted RNA. Clones were sequenced by immunoSEQ multiplex PCR, and TCRdb holds only the in-frame ones, with some missing. Of about 200,000 clones in the sample, about 61% are singletons; the top ten hold 4% to 6%. The specimen was CD8+ T cells sorted from blood. The receptors stem from a human donor in good health.

The J gene is TRBJ1-2, the V gene TRBV29-1; D gene unclear. V dropped 7 bases and J dropped 2 bases, with 14 bases sitting between them. From germline, CDR1 is SQVTM and CDR2 ANQGSEA. CDR3 length: 13 residues. This chain's CDR3 is CSGGAAANYGYTF. The CDR3 DNA reads as TGCAGCGGCGGCGCGGCAGCCAACTATGGCTACACCTTC.

The chain uses TRBV4-1 and TRBJ1-1; no reliable D call. Germline CDR1 is MGHRA and CDR2 is YSYEKL. This CDR3 contains 14 residues. Trimming shortened V by 0 bases and J by 8 bases, and 13 bases separated the two germline ends. CDR3 loop: CASSQEELSGEAFF. The CDR3 coding sequence is TGCGCCAGCAGCCAAGAGGAACTTTCTGGGGAAGCTTTCTTT.

J is TRBJ2-1 and V is TRBV30; D uncertain. V lost 4 bases and J 4 bases, leaving 11 bases between the germline ends. The CDR3 is 13 residues long. The germline gives CDR1 GTSNPN, CDR2 SVGIG (reference sequence). CDR3 in DNA: TGTGCCTGGACAGTTTACCCGTACAATGAGCAGTTCTTC. The encoded protein is CAWTVYPYNEQFF. The whole variable domain, filled in from reference TRBV30 and TRBJ2-1, reads SQTIHQWPATLVQPVGSPLSLECTVEGTSNPNLYWYRQAAGRGLQLLFYSVGIGQISSEVPQNLSASRPQDRQFILSSKKLLLSDSGFYLCAWTVYPYNEQFFGPGTRLTVL.

This clone has more than one count but fewer than ten. The chain carries TRBV7-9 and TRBJ1-2; D unclear. The CDR3 is 12 residues long. V dropped 8 bases and J dropped 2 bases, with 9 bases sitting between them. The germline V gene has CDR1 SEHNR and CDR2 FQNEAQ (reference sequence). CDR3 sequence reads: CASAGPNYGYTF. CDR3 coding DNA: TGTGCCAGCGCTGGACCCAACTATGGCTACACCTTC.

This clone was detected only a few times. V gene TRBV21-1 combines with J gene TRBJ2-1. TRBV21-1 is assigned pseudogene status. The CDR3 is made up of 16 amino acids. The CDR3, as DNA: TGTGCCTTCTCACCGGGGGACAAAAGGCACAGAAATGAGCAGTTCTTC. Its translation: CAFSPGDKRHRNEQFF.

J is TRBJ2-3 and V is TRBV6-6; D tentatively fits TRBD1 or TRBD2 (6 bases each). Germline values: CDR1 MNHNY, CDR2 SVGAGI (reference sequence). The CDR3 has 16 amino acids. The V end was cut by 8 bases, the J end by 0 bases, with 18 bases between. In nucleotides, the CDR3 is TGTGCCAGCGGGCTTCCCGGGGGCTCTAGCACAGATACGCAGTATTTT. Residues: CASGLPGGSSTDTQYF.

This clone was seen only a few times. J is TRBJ2-7 and V is TRBV7-9; TRBD1 matches at 7 bases. Germline-derived CDR1 and CDR2 are SEHNR and FQNEAQ (reference sequence). The junction had 9 bases not matched to a gene; V was cut back by 4 bases and J by 3 bases. This CDR3 spans 15 amino acids. CDR3 nucleotide sequence: TGTGCCAGCAGCTCTCCGACAGGGCGGGTCTACGAGCAGTACTTC. Translating gives CASSSPTGRVYEQYF.

The genes are TRBV7-7 and TRBJ1-1; 11 nucleotides line up with TRBD1. The CDR3 loop spans 13 amino acids. The ends lost 5 bases at V and 6 bases at J; junction bases unmatched: 2. CDR1 SSHAT and CDR2 FNYEAQ come from the germline V gene (reference sequence). CDR3 sequence reads: CASSPGQGAEAFF. The DNA for the CDR3 is TGTGCCAGCAGCCCGGGACAGGGGGCTGAAGCTTTCTTT.

The CDR3 reads CASSDMNYGYWGYTF. Here the CDR3 DNA reads TGTGCCAGCAGCGACATGAACTATGGGTATTGGGGCTACACCTTC. The chain joins TRBV27 to TRBJ1-2; D remains ambiguous. Trimming removed 6 bases at V and 8 bases at J, with 22 bases between. The CDR3 is 15 amino acids. Germline CDR1 reads MNHEY; CDR2 reads SMNVEV (reference sequence).

In this sample, this clone turned up a few times. The rearrangement links TRBV7-9 to TRBJ2-7, with D unresolved. The length of the CDR3 is 13 residues. Germline values: CDR1 SEHNR, CDR2 FQNEAQ (reference sequence). Trimming cost V 5 bases and J 4 bases, with 12 bases left between them. The CDR3 DNA reads as TGTGCCAGCAGCCCCGCTACAGATTACGAGCAGTACTTC. This translates into CASSPATDYEQYF.

J is TRBJ2-1 and V is TRBV29-1; 10 bases are shared with TRBD1. V shed 0 bases and J 2 bases; nucleotides not matched to a gene: 10. Germline CDR1 and CDR2: SQVTM and ANQGSEA. The CDR3 has 18 residues. The DNA of the CDR3 is TGCAGCGTTGAAGATCAATTGGAGGGGACAGGGGCCTACAATGAGCAGTTCTTC. Protein product: CSVEDQLEGTGAYNEQFF.

This clone was picked up a small number of times. The J gene is TRBJ2-7, the V gene TRBV5-1, with D maybe TRBD1 (6 bases). Trimming left V 4 bases short and J 5 bases short, with 13 bases between. Germline V gene lookup returns CDR1 SGHRS and CDR2 YFSETQ. The CDR3 runs 13 residues. CDR3: CASSLLQGHEQYF. The CDR3 DNA reads as TGCGCCAGCAGCCTACTACAGGGACACGAGCAGTACTTC.

The table lists this clone with a few counts. The chain joins TRBV29-1 to TRBJ2-3; 16 nucleotides line up with TRBD2. The CDR3 consists of 15 residues. CDR1 is SQVTM, CDR2 ANQGSEA, per germline. J gave up 4 bases and V 5 bases, and 3 bases lay outside the gene matches. In DNA, the CDR3 is TGCAGCGTTTCGGGGACTAGCGGGGGGGCAGATACGCAGTATTTT. It specifies CSVSGTSGGADTQYF.

The rearrangement joins TRBV29-1 to TRBJ1-1; D gene unclear. This CDR3 has 13 residues. V was trimmed by 0 bases and J by 5 bases, leaving 10 bases between them. Per germline, CDR1 SQVTM and CDR2 ANQGSEA. CDR3 bases: TGCAGCGTTGAAGATAACGGGGAAACTGAAGCTTTCTTT. It is translated as CSVEDNGETEAFF.

The chain carries TRBV6-6 and TRBJ2-7, with TRBD1 matching 8 bases. Germline-derived CDR1 and CDR2 are MNHNY and SVGAGI (reference sequence). The CDR3 has 14 residues. V shed 11 bases and J 0 bases; nucleotides not matched to a gene: 9. The CDR3, as DNA: TGTGCCGCTTCCGGGACAGGCTTCTCCTACGAGCAGTACTTC. The encoded protein is CAASGTGFSYEQYF.

J is TRBJ2-2 and V is TRBV13; 10 nucleotides align to TRBD1. The trim removed 3 bases at V and 5 bases at J, leaving 0 bases unmatched. CDR3 length: 14 amino acids. Per the germline V gene, CDR1 is PRHDT and CDR2 is FYEKMQ (reference sequence). CDR3 protein: CASSLDRGTGELFF. DNA for the CDR3: TGTGCCAGCAGCTTGGACAGGGGGACCGGGGAGCTGTTTTTT.

The chain recombines TRBV5-6 with TRBJ2-5; D may be TRBD1 (6 bases). From germline, CDR1 is SGHDT and CDR2 YYEEEE. This CDR3 comprises 14 residues. V was trimmed by 0 bases and J by 1 base, leaving 7 bases between them. The CDR3 here is CASSLGGPQETQYF. CDR3 coding DNA: TGTGCCAGCAGCTTGGGGGGGCCCCAAGAGACCCAGTACTTC.

This clone was counted ten times or more. This chain links TRBV7-9 with TRBJ2-6, with D possibly matching TRBD1 (6 bases). From germline, CDR1 is SEHNR and CDR2 FQNEAQ (reference sequence). CDR3 length: 16 residues. The V end lost 4 bases, the J end lost 2 bases, and 12 bases lay between the germline ends. The CDR3 sequence is CASSSKGGPGANVLTF. The CDR3 DNA reads TGTGCCAGCAGCTCCAAAGGGGGTCCTGGGGCCAACGTCCTGACTTTC.

The chain combines TRBV6-5 with TRBJ1-1, with D possibly matching TRBD1 (6 bases). Looked up from germline, CDR1 is MNHEY and CDR2 is SVGAGI. The V and J ends lost 4 bases and 2 bases respectively, with 11 bases between them. This CDR3 is 14 amino acids long. This CDR3 is CASSSGAGNTEAFF. CDR3 bases: TGTGCCAGCAGTTCAGGGGCCGGAAACACTGAAGCTTTCTTT.

This rearrangement joins TRBV6-5 to TRBJ2-2; 9 bases agree with TRBD1. Germline CDR1 reads MNHEY; CDR2 reads SVGAGI. V trimming: 7 bases; J trimming: 6 bases; junction bases outside the gene matches: 6. The CDR3 has 14 residues. The CDR3 DNA is TGTGCCAGCACTTTGACAGGGGGTGCCGGGGAGCTGTTTTTT. It translates to CASTLTGGAGELFF.

This chain links TRBV5-4 with TRBJ2-7; TRBD2 matches at 8 bases. Germline CDR1 is SGHNT and CDR2 is YYREEE (reference sequence). After removal of 0 bases from V and 0 bases from J, the junction contained 2 bases not matched to a gene. The CDR3 is 15 residues long. Written as DNA, the CDR3 is TGTGCCAGCAGCTTGGGCGGGGGGAACTCCTACGAGCAGTACTTC. It encodes CASSLGGGNSYEQYF.

The V and J genes are TRBV7-9 and TRBJ1-6; D uncertain. The ends were cut back, 1 base at V and 11 bases at J, with 6 bases in the middle. This CDR3 has 12 residues. Germline CDR1 and CDR2: SEHNR and FQNEAQ (reference sequence). DNA of the CDR3: TGTGCCAGCAGCTTAGGAACACCACCCCTCCACTTT. This sequence encodes CASSLGTPPLHF.

V and J are TRBV4-1 and TRBJ2-2; D gene uncertain. The CDR3 is 16 amino acids. Between the trimmed V and J ends, which lost 0 bases and 5 bases, there was a span of 13 bases. CDR1 and CDR2 from the germline V gene are MGHRA and YSYEKL. The CDR3 here is CASSQDLGGKTGELFF. The CDR3 DNA is TGCGCCAGCAGCCAAGATCTAGGTGGGAAAACCGGGGAGCTGTTTTTT.